This entry lists 15 T cell receptor beta chains sequenced from one sample in a study of T cells after yellow fever vaccination. TCRdb analysed the 5' RACE reads with MiXCR anew, one entry per CDR3 protein. The sample has about 330,000 distinct CDR3 sequences; over 4% are singletons. The starting material was PBMCs, obtained 5 days after the yellow fever booster vaccination. The receptors were sampled from a man aged 18 to 35 who received the YFV17D yellow fever vaccine.

This clonotype was counted a few times. The chain links TRBV7-2 to TRBJ2-2; the match to TRBD2 covers 8 bases. Germline V gene sequence: CDR1 SGHTA, CDR2 FQGNSA. The CDR3 runs 15 residues. V was clipped by 6 bases and J by 2 bases; unmatched bases: 5. CDR3 DNA sequence: TGTGCCAGCAGATTTAGCGGGGTTAACACCGGGGAGCTGTTTTTT. Its protein is CASRFSGVNTGELFF.

There are a few counts of this clonotype. The chain employs TRBV7-9 and TRBJ1-2; the D gene is possibly TRBD1 (5 bases). Germline-derived CDR1 and CDR2 are SEHNR and FQNEAQ (reference sequence). Deletions cut 1 base from V and 6 bases from J, with 12 bases between. The CDR3 loop spans 14 amino acids. The CDR3 bases are TGTGCCAGCAGCTTAGAGCCAGGGTCCCATGGCTACACCTTC. As protein: CASSLEPGSHGYTF.

The chain combines TRBV7-6 with TRBJ2-3; no firm D call. The CDR3 consists of 14 residues. The germline V gene has CDR1 SGHVS and CDR2 FNYEAQ. V was pared by 1 base and J by 5 bases, with 10 bases between. The chain's CDR3 is CASSLGRTLDTQYF. The DNA of the CDR3 is TGTGCCAGCAGCTTAGGAAGAACCCTAGATACGCAGTATTTT. Combining the CDR3 with reference TRBV7-6 and TRBJ2-3 gives the whole variable domain GAGVSQSPRYKVTKRGQDVALRCDPISGHVSLYWYRQALGQGPEFLTYFNYEAQQDKSGLPNDRFSAERPEGSISTLTIQRTEQRDSAMYRCASSLGRTLDTQYFGPGTRLTVL.

This chain joins TRBV18 and TRBJ2-1; D is unclear. The CDR3 extends over 13 amino acids. V dropped 10 bases and J dropped 4 bases, with 14 bases sitting between them. Germline V gene data show CDR1 as KGHSH and CDR2 as LQKENI. The CDR3 is CATRLSGYNEQFF. The CDR3 region has the DNA TGTGCCACCAGGTTATCCGGGTACAATGAGCAGTTCTTC.

This clonotype was detected ten times or more. This chain links TRBV7-2 with TRBJ2-2; no clear D gene. Germline V gene data show CDR1 as SGHTA and CDR2 as FQGNSA. The CDR3 is 17 amino acids. The V end was cut by 0 bases, the J end by 1 base, with 12 bases between. The CDR3 DNA is TGTGCCAGCAGCTTAGCGGCTAGTTCAATGAACACCGGGGAGCTGTTTTTT. Amino acids: CASSLAASSMNTGELFF.

The V and J genes are TRBV4-1 and TRBJ1-6; D remains unclear. This CDR3 comprises 16 residues. The germline CDR1 and CDR2 sequences are MGHRA and YSYEKL. V shed 1 base and J shed 1 base, with 8 bases lying between them. The CDR3 protein is CASSQGPRSYNSPLHF. As DNA, the CDR3 is TGCGCCAGCAGCCAAGGGCCGAGGTCCTATAATTCACCCCTCCACTTT.

This clonotype was picked up a small number of times. The chain couples TRBV9 to TRBJ2-1, with 12 bases that match TRBD2. Germline loops: CDR1 SGDLS, CDR2 YYNGEE. The CDR3 is made up of 18 amino acids. J gave up 6 bases and V 3 bases, and 13 bases lay outside the gene matches. CDR3 DNA sequence: TGTGCCAGCAGCGAAAACACGAGGGGGACTAGCGGGCCCAATGAGCAGTTCTTC. It encodes CASSENTRGTSGPNEQFF. Combining the CDR3 with reference TRBV9 and TRBJ2-1 gives the whole variable domain DSGVTQTPKHLITATGQRVTLRCSPRSGDLSVYWYQQSLDQGLQFLIQYYNGEERAKGNILERFSAQQFPDLHSELNLSSLELGDSALYFCASSENTRGTSGPNEQFFGPGTRLTVL.

The genes are TRBV20-1 and TRBJ2-5; the D is unclear. This CDR3 is 16 amino acids long. Trimming left V 3 bases short and J 0 bases short, with 17 bases between. The germline V gene has CDR1 DFQATT and CDR2 SNEGSKA (reference sequence). Here the CDR3 DNA reads TGCAGTGCTAGCCCCCCCCTAGAGGATTACCAAGAGACCCAGTACTTC. Translating it yields CSASPPLEDYQETQYF.

This clonotype was observed many times. V gene TRBV15 combines with J gene TRBJ2-7; 9 bases are shared with TRBD2. The CDR3 contains 12 residues. Per germline, CDR1 LNHNV and CDR2 YYDKDF (reference sequence). V was pared by 4 bases and J by 6 bases, with 1 base of the junction left unmatched. The CDR3, as DNA: TGTGCCACCAGCATTAGCGGGGGCGAGCAGTACTTC. Translated, it gives CATSISGGEQYF.

This clonotype has only a few counts. CDR3 in amino acids: CASSSGMGPQHF. DNA for the CDR3: TGTGCCAGCAGCTCAGGGATGGGGCCCCAGCATTTT. The V and J genes are TRBV7-9 and TRBJ1-5; possible D gene TRBD1, 5 bases. Per the germline V gene, CDR1 is SEHNR and CDR2 is FQNEAQ (reference sequence). V gave up 4 bases and J gave up 9 bases, with 10 bases separating them. The CDR3 is 12 residues long.

This clonotype was counted only a few times. The rearrangement uses TRBV4-3 and TRBJ1-6; D is ambiguous. CDR1 LGHNA and CDR2 YSLEER come from the germline V gene. CDR3 length: 20 amino acids. Trimming shortened V by 0 bases and J by 3 bases, and 21 bases separated the two germline ends. CDR3: CASSQDSPSRKSGYNSPLHF. CDR3 bases: TGCGCCAGCAGCCAAGATAGCCCTTCGCGAAAAAGCGGCTATAATTCACCCCTCCACTTT.

This clonotype was observed a few times. The V gene is TRBV11-2, the J gene TRBJ2-7; no definite D call. CDR1 and CDR2 from the germline V gene are SGHAT and FQNNGV. The V gene lost 5 bases and the J gene lost 6 bases, with 17 bases spanning the gap. There are 14 residues in the CDR3. The CDR3 nucleotides read TGTGCCAGCAGCGCCCGTTATGAAGGATCCGAGCAGTACGTC. This encodes CASSARYEGSEQYV.

The chain combines TRBV5-1 with TRBJ1-2; 10 nucleotides line up with TRBD1. Per the germline V gene, CDR1 is SGHRS and CDR2 is YFSETQ. Unmatched junction bases numbered 5, after V lost 1 base and J lost 2 bases. CDR3 length equals 16 residues. CDR3 region: CASSLFPGQGNYGYTF. DNA for the CDR3: TGCGCCAGCAGCTTGTTCCCGGGACAGGGGAACTATGGCTACACCTTC.

This clonotype showed up many times. The chain carries TRBV7-3 and TRBJ2-6; no clear D gene. Germline CDR1 is SGHTA and CDR2 is FQGTGA. This CDR3 contains 15 residues. V was pared by 7 bases and J by 1 base, with 11 bases between. CDR3 nucleotides: TGTGCCAGCACCCCCTCTGGTTCTGGGGCCAACGTCCTGACTTTC. Translated: CASTPSGSGANVLTF.

This chain links TRBV20-1 with TRBJ2-3; D may match TRBD1 or TRBD2 (6 bases each). The CDR3 spans 13 residues. Per germline, CDR1 DFQATT and CDR2 SNEGSKA (reference sequence). V was cut by 3 bases and J by 1 base, with 8 bases left in between. CDR3 amino acids: CSASRGGTDTQYF. The CDR3 DNA follows: TGCAGTGCTAGTAGGGGGGGCACAGATACGCAGTATTTT.